The source of this T cell receptor (beta chain) is a study of T cell repertoires in cytomegalovirus infection. This clonotype was counted a few times. Its antigen is unidentified. This CDR3 has 16 amino acids. CDR1 SGHVS and CDR2 FNYEAQ come from the germline V gene. Trimming left V 4 bases short and J 1 base short, with 16 bases between. MiXCR was run by TCRdb on the reads, yielding one entry per CDR3 protein. The sample consists of a few hundred thousand distinct CDR3 sequences, 35% to 50% of them appearing once. Sequenced material: cultured PBMCs, taken from culture after CMV antigen stimulation. The sequence was obtained from a human donor in good health (CMV status not recorded). Some clones in this sample may be carry-over from other donors' samples. The V call is TRBV7-6, the J call TRBJ2-5, with TRBD1 as a possible D gene (5 bases). CDR3 sequence reads: CASSSGSVTLQETQYF. The CDR3 nucleotides are TGTGCCAGCAGCTCAGGGTCAGTGACACTCCAAGAGACCCAGTACTTC.